This T cell receptor (beta chain) came from a study of Ad26.COV2.S vaccination and SARS-CoV-2 variants. Whole-study context: A participant enrolled in the COV1001 Ad26.COV2.S trial arm provided the sample. Overall study findings and caveats: Vaccine recipients and placebo recipients showed similar non-spike TCR breadth.

Documented treatment: over 15 received Ad26.COV2.S at low or high dose, single or two shots; 5 received placebo; per-sample allocation not given. At day 63 after the first vaccine or placebo injection, samples were drawn. Note on this clone: The target antigen is unknown.

J lost 0 bases, V lost 8 bases, and 4 bases had no gene match. Germline CDR1 reads MNHEY; CDR2 reads SVGAGI. This CDR3 contains 14 residues. The method was immunoSEQ multiplex PCR; TCRdb's version includes in-frame clones alone and lacks a portion of them. The table lists 300,000 to 350,000 clones, approximately 87% of them singletons. The V call is TRBV6-5, the J call TRBJ2-1; 7 bases align to TRBD2. The sample consisted of peripheral blood, taken in a trial of Ad26.COV2.S vaccine versus placebo. This sequence originates from a person aged 18-60 years who received the Ad26.COV2.S COVID-19 vaccine or a placebo. The CDR3 protein is CASSGGSSYNEQFF. CDR3 DNA: TGTGCCAGCTCCGGCGGGAGCTCCTACAATGAGCAGTTCTTC.